Listed below are T cell receptor beta chains from one sample, sequenced in a study of blood T cell repertoires in COVID-19. Clones were read by immunoSEQ multiplex PCR, and TCRdb kept only the in-frame ones, dropping some. The sample consists of some 67,000 clones, over 75% of them appearing once. The sample consisted of peripheral blood. All receptors come from a woman between 55 and 75 years old with acute or convalescent COVID-19. CDR3s include the opening cysteine and the closing phenylalanine or tryptophan. A D gene is named only where the DNA matches it firmly. A row's size may be missing; if present it is once, few, many or a size class.

d_gene	abundance	v_gene	j_gene	CDR3nt	CDR3aa
TRBD2	-	TRBV27	TRBJ2-1	TGTGCCAGCAGTTTCCTGACTAGCCCGAACAATGAGCAGTTCTTC	CASSFLTSPNNEQFF
-	-	TRBV6-5	TRBJ2-1	TGTGCCAGCAGTTTGAGGGCCGCCTACAATGAGCAGTTCTTC	CASSLRAAYNEQFF
-	-	TRBV5-6	TRBJ1-1	TGTGCCAGCAGCTTGTTGATCCGGGGAACTGAAGCTTTCTTT	CASSLLIRGTEAFF
-	-	TRBV25-1	TRBJ1-6	TGTGCCAGCAGTGAAGGCTTAAATTCACCCCTCCACTTT	CASSEGLNSPLHF
TRBD1	-	TRBV5-5	TRBJ1-2	TGTGCCAGCAGCTTCTCCCCGAGGACAGGGGACTATGGCTACACCTTC	CASSFSPRTGDYGYTF
TRBD1	-	TRBV6-2/TRBV6-3	TRBJ1-5	TGTGCCAGCAGTTACTCAGGACAGGGACTTCAGCCCCAGCATTTT	CASSYSGQGLQPQHF
-	-	TRBV6-5	TRBJ1-5	TGTGCCAGCAGGTCCGGGGGCAATCAGCCCCAGCATTTT	CASRSGGNQPQHF
-	-	TRBV6-4	TRBJ2-1	TGTGCCAGCCGGAGGGATGATACCTACAATGAGCAGTTCTTC	CASRRDDTYNEQFF
TRBD2	-	TRBV7-3	TRBJ2-5	TGTGCCAGCAGCTTAGGCCTAGCGGTTCAAGAGACCCAGTACTTC	CASSLGLAVQETQYF
TRBD2	-	TRBV7-9	TRBJ2-3	TGTGCCAGCAGCCCCAGCGGGGGAGGGGATACGCAGTATTTT	CASSPSGGGDTQYF
TRBD1	-	TRBV4-2	TRBJ1-4	TGTGCCAGCAGCCAGAGACAGGGAGATAATGAAAAACTGTTTTTT	CASSQRQGDNEKLFF
-	-	TRBV7-9	TRBJ2-5	TGTGCCAGCAGCCAAGAAGGGGTTCCATCTGTAGTGACCCAGTACTTC	CASSQEGVPSVVTQYF
-	-	TRBV7-9	TRBJ1-6	TGTGCCAGCAGCTTCATAGGCGCAGGAAATTCACCCCTCCACTTT	CASSFIGAGNSPLHF
-	-	TRBV28	TRBJ1-2	TGTGCCAGCAGGAGTAACGGGTACTATGGCTACACCTTC	CASRSNGYYGYTF
-	few	TRBV5-1	TRBJ1-1	TGCGCCAGCAGCTTGGCGGGGGGGAACACTGAAGCTTTCTTT	CASSLAGGNTEAFF
TRBD1	-	TRBV6-5	TRBJ1-2	TGTGCCAGCAAAGGACAGGCGAACTATGGCTACACCTTC	CASKGQANYGYTF
TRBD2	-	TRBV29-1	TRBJ2-1	TGCAGCGTTGAAGGTCCGAGCGGGAGGGCCATAGATGAGCAGTTCTTC	CSVEGPSGRAIDEQFF
-	-	TRBV11-2	TRBJ1-2	TGTGCCAGCAGCTTACATGCCAGGGGAGAGGTCGGCTACACCTTC	CASSLHARGEVGYTF
TRBD1	-	TRBV5-1	TRBJ1-6	TGCGCCAGCAGCTTGCTGGGACAGGGAAGTTCACCCCTCCACTTT	CASSLLGQGSSPLHF
-	-	TRBV2	TRBJ1-3	TGTGCCAGCAGTGAAGGGGCCAGGACAGACGTCGGTTTT	CASSEGARTDVGF
TRBD2	-	TRBV9	TRBJ2-2	TGTGCCAGCAGCGTCCCTTTGGGGGGAGGGGACACCGGGGAGCTGTTTTTT	CASSVPLGGGDTGELFF
-	-	TRBV19	TRBJ1-3	TGTGCCAGTAGCGACGTCCGGGGGGGTGGAAACACCATATATTTT	CASSDVRGGGNTIYF
TRBD1	-	TRBV27	TRBJ1-2	TGTGCCAGCAGTTTGGACAGGGATAACTATGGCTACACCTTC	CASSLDRDNYGYTF
-	-	TRBV19	TRBJ2-3	TGTGCCAGTAGTCCCGGTTGGGATACGCAGTATTTT	CASSPGWDTQYF
TRBD1	-	TRBV9	TRBJ1-1	TGTGCCAGCAGCCCACGGGACAGGGGGAACACTGAAGCTTTCTTT	CASSPRDRGNTEAFF
TRBD2	-	TRBV7-9	TRBJ2-1	TGTGCCAGCAGCTTAGATAGCGGGAGGAAATATCATCATGAGCAGTTCTTC	CASSLDSGRKYHHEQFF
TRBD1	few	TRBV28	TRBJ2-2	TGTGCCGGCAGACAGGGGGACACCGGGGAGCTGTTTTTT	CAGRQGDTGELFF
-	-	TRBV9	TRBJ1-6	TGTGCCAGCAGCGTGGGGGCTCGGAATTCACCCCTCCACTTT	CASSVGARNSPLHF
-	-	TRBV6-1	TRBJ1-4	TGTGCCAGCAGCCCTCTTAATGAAAAACTGTTTTTT	CASSPLNEKLFF
TRBD1	-	TRBV6-6	TRBJ2-5	TGTGCCAGCAACCCGGGACAGGGAGCGAAGACCCAGTACTTC	CASNPGQGAKTQYF
TRBD1	few	TRBV4-1	TRBJ1-4	TGCGCCAGCAGCCAATTGGAGCAGGGGGCAGGAAAACTGTTTTTT	CASSQLEQGAGKLFF
TRBD1	-	TRBV29-1	TRBJ2-2	TGCAGCGGGATGACAGGGATCAACACCGGGGAGCTGTTTTTT	CSGMTGINTGELFF
-	-	TRBV29-1	TRBJ2-2	TGCAGCGTCCGAATGGGGACACCCACCGGGGAGCTGTTTTTT	CSVRMGTPTGELFF
TRBD2	once	TRBV10-3	TRBJ2-3	TGTGCCATCCGGGGGGACATTGGACTAGCGGGAGTAACAGATACGCAGTATTTT	CAIRGDIGLAGVTDTQYF
-	-	TRBV5-6	TRBJ1-2	TGTGCCAGCAGCCCGGGGATCTATGGCTACACCTTC	CASSPGIYGYTF
-	-	TRBV10-2	TRBJ2-5	TGCGCCAGCAGTACAGGGTGGGAGACCCAGTACTTC	CASSTGWETQYF
TRBD2	-	TRBV12-5	TRBJ2-5	TGTGCTAGTGGTTTGTCTAGCGGGACCCCGTACCAAGAGACCCAGTACTTC	CASGLSSGTPYQETQYF
TRBD1	-	TRBV28	TRBJ1-1	TGTGCCAGCAGCGCAGGGGGAGACACTGAAGCTTTCTTT	CASSAGGDTEAFF
TRBD1	few	TRBV2	TRBJ1-2	TGTGCCAGCAGTGAGCTGGGACAGGGGGCTCAAGGCTACACCTTC	CASSELGQGAQGYTF
TRBD1	-	TRBV19	TRBJ1-2	TGTGCCAGTAGTATAGACCAGGGGGCGTATGGCTACACCTTC	CASSIDQGAYGYTF
-	few	TRBV5-1	TRBJ1-3	TGCGCCAGCAGCTTCCTGCCGGGGGGCGCCCGCTCTGGAAACACCATATATTTT	CASSFLPGGARSGNTIYF
TRBD2	once	TRBV5-1	TRBJ2-1	TGCGCCAGCAGCCTAGGACTAGTTCGGGCCAATGAGCAGTTCTTC	CASSLGLVRANEQFF
-	-	TRBV27	TRBJ2-5	TGTGCCAGCAGCCCGGGACTCCGGTCTCAAGAGACCCAGTACTTC	CASSPGLRSQETQYF
TRBD2	-	TRBV7-8	TRBJ2-5	TGTGCCAGCAGCTTAGCGCTACTAGCGGGGGGGCGGCAGGAGACCCAGTACTTC	CASSLALLAGGRQETQYF
-	-	TRBV2	TRBJ1-2	TGTGCCAGCAGTCGAGCAGGCAACTATGGCTACACCTTC	CASSRAGNYGYTF
TRBD1	-	TRBV30	TRBJ1-2	TGTGCCTGGAGCGGGACAGGGCCCTATGGCTACACCTTC	CAWSGTGPYGYTF
-	-	TRBV19	TRBJ2-5	TGTGCCAGTAGTATAGGGGGCTCAACGTCGGTGGAGACCCAGTACTTC	CASSIGGSTSVETQYF
TRBD1	-	TRBV7-2	TRBJ2-1	TGTGCCAGCAGCTTAGGGACAGGTTTTACGGAGGAGCAGTTCTTC	CASSLGTGFTEEQFF
TRBD1	-	TRBV5-1	TRBJ1-1	TGCGCCAGCAGCTTGGAACCCCCGGGACAGGGGGGAGAAGCTTTCTTT	CASSLEPPGQGGEAFF
TRBD1	-	TRBV5-4	TRBJ1-2	TGTGCCAGCAGCTTGGCAGGCAGGGGGAACTATGGCTACACCTTC	CASSLAGRGNYGYTF
TRBD1	-	TRBV15	TRBJ1-3	TGTGCCACCAGCAGAGATCCCGTCCTGGGGACAGAAAACACCATATATTTT	CATSRDPVLGTENTIYF
-	-	TRBV29-1	TRBJ2-2	TGCAGCGTTGACACTAGATCGAACACCGGGGAGCTGTTTTTT	CSVDTRSNTGELFF
TRBD2	-	TRBV7-9	TRBJ2-3	TGTGCCAGCAGCACCCCCCTCGGGGGGGGCACAGATACGCAGTATTTT	CASSTPLGGGTDTQYF